This TCR beta chain was sequenced for a study of T cell responses to AZD1222 COVID-19 vaccine. Study conclusions and caveats: Distributed over spike, vaccine-associated CD4 TCRs predominated at 160-218 and 743-854. Targeting of unmutated variant regions was reportedly seen in nearly half of spike-specific TCRs.

Sequencing used immunoSEQ multiplex PCR; TCRdb keeps in-frame clones, though not all of them. The data hold 100,000 or so clones, with about 91% observed a single time. This CDR3 has 17 amino acids. Trimming at V came to 9 bases and at J to 3 bases, leaving 17 bases not matched to a gene. CDR1 and CDR2 (germline): MDHEN, SYDVKM. Regarding this clone: Antigen unknown.

The specimen was peripheral blood, collected 28 days after the second AZD1222 dose. The sequence derives from an adult who received the AZD1222 COVID-19 vaccine. The chain combines TRBV28 with TRBJ1-5; the match to TRBD1 covers 7 bases. CDR3 DNA: TGTGCCAGTAATGAGGGGGCGGGTGGGGTGTCCAATCAGCCCCAGCATTTT. This translates into CASNEGAGGVSNQPQHF.